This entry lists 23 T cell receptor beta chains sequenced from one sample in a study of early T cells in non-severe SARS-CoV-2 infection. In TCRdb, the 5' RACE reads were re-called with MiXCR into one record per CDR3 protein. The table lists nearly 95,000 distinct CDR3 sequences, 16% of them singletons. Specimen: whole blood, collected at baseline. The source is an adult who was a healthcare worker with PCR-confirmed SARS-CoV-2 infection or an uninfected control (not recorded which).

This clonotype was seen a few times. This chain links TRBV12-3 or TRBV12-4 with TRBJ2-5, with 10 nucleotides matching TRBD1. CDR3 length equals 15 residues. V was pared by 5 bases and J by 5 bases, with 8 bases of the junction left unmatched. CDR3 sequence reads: CASSTGDRGMETQYF. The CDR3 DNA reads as TGTGCCAGCAGTACGGGGGACAGGGGTATGGAGACCCAGTACTTC.

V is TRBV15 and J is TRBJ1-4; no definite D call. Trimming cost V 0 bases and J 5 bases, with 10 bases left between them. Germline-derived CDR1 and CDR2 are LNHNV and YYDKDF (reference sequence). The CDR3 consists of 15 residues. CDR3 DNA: TGTGCCACCAGCAGAGATAGCAGATTGAATGAAAAACTGTTTTTT. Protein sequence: CATSRDSRLNEKLFF.

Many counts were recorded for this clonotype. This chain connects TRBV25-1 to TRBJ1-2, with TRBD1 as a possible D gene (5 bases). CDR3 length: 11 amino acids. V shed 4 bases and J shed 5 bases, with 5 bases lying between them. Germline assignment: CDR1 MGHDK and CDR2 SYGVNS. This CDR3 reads CASSAGYGYTF. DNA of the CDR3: TGTGCCAGCAGTGCAGGGTATGGCTACACCTTC.

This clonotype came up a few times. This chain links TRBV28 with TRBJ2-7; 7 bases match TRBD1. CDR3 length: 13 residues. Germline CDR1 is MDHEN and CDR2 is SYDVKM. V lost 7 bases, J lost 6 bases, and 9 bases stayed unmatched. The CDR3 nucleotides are TGTGCCAGCACCGACAGGGTCCGGTCCGAGCAGTACTTC. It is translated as CASTDRVRSEQYF.

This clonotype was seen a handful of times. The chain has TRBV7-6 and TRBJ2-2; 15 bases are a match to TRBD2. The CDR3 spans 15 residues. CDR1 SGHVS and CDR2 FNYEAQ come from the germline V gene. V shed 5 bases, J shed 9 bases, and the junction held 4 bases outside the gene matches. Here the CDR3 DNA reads TGTGCCAGCAGCCCGGGACTAGCGGGAGGACGGGAGCTGTTTTTT. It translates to CASSPGLAGGRELFF.

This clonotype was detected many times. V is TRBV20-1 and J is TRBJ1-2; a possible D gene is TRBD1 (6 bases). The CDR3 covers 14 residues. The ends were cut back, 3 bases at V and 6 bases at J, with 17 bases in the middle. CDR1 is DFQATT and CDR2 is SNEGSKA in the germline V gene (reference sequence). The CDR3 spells CSARPPGGYDGYTF. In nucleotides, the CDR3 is TGCAGTGCTAGGCCCCCCGGGGGCTATGATGGCTACACCTTC.

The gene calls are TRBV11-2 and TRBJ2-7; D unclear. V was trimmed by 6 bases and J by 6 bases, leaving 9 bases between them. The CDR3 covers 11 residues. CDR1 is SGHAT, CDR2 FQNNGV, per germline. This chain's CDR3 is CASRSRSEQYF. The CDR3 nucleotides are TGTGCCAGCAGATCGAGGAGCGAGCAGTACTTC.

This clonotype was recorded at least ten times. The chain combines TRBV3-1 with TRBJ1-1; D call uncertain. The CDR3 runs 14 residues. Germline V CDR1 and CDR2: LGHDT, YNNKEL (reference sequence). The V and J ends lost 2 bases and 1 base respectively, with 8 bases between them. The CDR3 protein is CASSQTTENTEAFF. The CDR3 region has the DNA TGTGCCAGCAGCCAAACTACGGAGAACACTGAAGCTTTCTTT.

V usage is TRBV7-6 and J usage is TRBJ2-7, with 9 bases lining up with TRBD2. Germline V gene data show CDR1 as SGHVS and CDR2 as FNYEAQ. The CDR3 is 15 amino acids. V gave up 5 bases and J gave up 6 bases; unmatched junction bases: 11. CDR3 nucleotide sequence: TGTGCCAGCAGCCGCGAGGCGGGAGGGCGGGGCGAGCAGTACTTC. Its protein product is CASSREAGGRGEQYF.

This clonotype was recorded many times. The CDR3 here is CASSPLANVGNNEQFF. The CDR3 DNA follows: TGTGCCAGCTCACCTTTGGCTAACGTGGGCAACAATGAGCAGTTCTTC. V usage is TRBV18 and J usage is TRBJ2-1, with D hard to call. The CDR3 consists of 16 residues. Germline lookup yields CDR1 KGHSH and CDR2 LQKENI. V dropped 3 bases and J dropped 5 bases, with 17 bases sitting between them.

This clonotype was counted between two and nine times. CDR3 coding DNA: TGTGCCAGCAGCTTAGCTGGGGCCAACGTCCTGACTTTC. This translates into CASSLAGANVLTF. The chain has TRBV11-2 and TRBJ2-6, with D uncertain. V lost 1 base and J 2 bases, leaving 0 bases between the germline ends. Looked up from germline, CDR1 is SGHAT and CDR2 is FQNNGV. This CDR3 has 13 amino acids.

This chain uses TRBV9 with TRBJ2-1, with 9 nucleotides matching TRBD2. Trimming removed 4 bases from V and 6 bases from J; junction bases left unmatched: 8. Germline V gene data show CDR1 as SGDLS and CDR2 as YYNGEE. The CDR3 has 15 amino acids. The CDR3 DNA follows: TGTGCCAGCAGCCAATTCGAGACTAGCGGCAATGAGCAGTTCTTC. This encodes CASSQFETSGNEQFF.

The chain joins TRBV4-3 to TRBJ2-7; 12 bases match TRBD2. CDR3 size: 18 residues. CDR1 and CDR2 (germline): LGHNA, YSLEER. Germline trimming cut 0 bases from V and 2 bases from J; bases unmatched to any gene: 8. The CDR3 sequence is CASSQDHLAGGPAYEQYF. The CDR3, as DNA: TGCGCCAGCAGCCAAGATCACCTAGCGGGAGGGCCAGCCTACGAGCAGTACTTC.

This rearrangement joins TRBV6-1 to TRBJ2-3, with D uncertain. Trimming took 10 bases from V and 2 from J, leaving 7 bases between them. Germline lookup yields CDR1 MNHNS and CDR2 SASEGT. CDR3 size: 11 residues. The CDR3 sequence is CAIPFTDTQYF. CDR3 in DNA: TGTGCCATTCCCTTCACAGATACGCAGTATTTT.

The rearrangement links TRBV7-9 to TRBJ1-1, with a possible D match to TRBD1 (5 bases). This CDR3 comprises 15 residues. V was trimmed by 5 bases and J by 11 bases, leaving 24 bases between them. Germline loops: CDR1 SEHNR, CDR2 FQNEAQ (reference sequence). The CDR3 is CASSPGGWGNKKAFF. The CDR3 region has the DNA TGTGCCAGCAGCCCAGGCGGATGGGGGAACAAGAAGGCTTTCTTT.

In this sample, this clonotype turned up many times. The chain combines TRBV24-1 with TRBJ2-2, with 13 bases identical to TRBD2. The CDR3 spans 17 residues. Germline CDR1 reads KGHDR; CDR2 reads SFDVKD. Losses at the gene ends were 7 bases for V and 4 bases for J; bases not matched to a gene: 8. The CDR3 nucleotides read TGTGCCACCAGCCCTCCGGGACTAGCGGGACGCACCGGGGAGCTGTTTTTT. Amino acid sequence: CATSPPGLAGRTGELFF.

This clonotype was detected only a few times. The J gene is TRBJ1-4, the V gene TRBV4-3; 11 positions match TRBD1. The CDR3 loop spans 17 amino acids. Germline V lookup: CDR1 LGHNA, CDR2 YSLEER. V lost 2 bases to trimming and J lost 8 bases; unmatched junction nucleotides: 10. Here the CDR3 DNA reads TGCGCCAGCAGCCAATTTAGCTCCGGGACAGGGGGGGAAAAACTGTTTTTT. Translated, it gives CASSQFSSGTGGEKLFF.

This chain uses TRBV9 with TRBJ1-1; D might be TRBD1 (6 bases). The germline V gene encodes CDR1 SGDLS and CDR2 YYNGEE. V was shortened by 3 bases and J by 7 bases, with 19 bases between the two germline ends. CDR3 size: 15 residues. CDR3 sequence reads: CASSADSLGAFEAFF. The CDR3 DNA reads TGTGCCAGCAGCGCGGACAGTTTGGGAGCCTTTGAAGCTTTCTTT.

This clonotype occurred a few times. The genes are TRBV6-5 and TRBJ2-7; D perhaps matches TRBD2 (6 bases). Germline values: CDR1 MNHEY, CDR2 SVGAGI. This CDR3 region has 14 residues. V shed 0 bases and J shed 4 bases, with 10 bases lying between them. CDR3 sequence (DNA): TGTGCCAGCAGTTACTCCGCGGGACCGTACGAGCAGTACTTC. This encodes CASSYSAGPYEQYF.

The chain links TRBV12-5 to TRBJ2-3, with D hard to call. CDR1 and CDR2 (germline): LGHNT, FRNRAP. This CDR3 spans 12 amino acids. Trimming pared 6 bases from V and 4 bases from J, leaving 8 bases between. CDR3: CASGSNSDTQYF. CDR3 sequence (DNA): TGTGCTAGTGGCTCAAACTCAGATACGCAGTATTTT.

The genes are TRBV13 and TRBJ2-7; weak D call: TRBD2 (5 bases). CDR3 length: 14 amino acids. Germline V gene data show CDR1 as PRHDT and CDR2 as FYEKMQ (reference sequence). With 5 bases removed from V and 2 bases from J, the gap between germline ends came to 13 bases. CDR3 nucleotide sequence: TGTGCCAGCAGCCTAAAGCGGTTTCCCTACGAGCAGTACTTC. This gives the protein CASSLKRFPYEQYF.

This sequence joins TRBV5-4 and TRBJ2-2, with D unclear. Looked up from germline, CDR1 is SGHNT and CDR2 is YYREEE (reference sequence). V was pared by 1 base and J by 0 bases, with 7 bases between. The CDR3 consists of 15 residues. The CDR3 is CASSLFRANTGELFF. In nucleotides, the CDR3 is TGTGCCAGCAGCTTGTTTAGGGCGAACACCGGGGAGCTGTTTTTT. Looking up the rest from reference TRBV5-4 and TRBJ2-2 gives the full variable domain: ETGVTQSPTHLIKTRGQQVTLRCSSQSGHNTVSWYQQALGQGPQFIFQYYREEENGRGNFPPRFSGLQFPNYSSELNVNALELDDSALYLCASSLFRANTGELFFGEGSRLTVL.

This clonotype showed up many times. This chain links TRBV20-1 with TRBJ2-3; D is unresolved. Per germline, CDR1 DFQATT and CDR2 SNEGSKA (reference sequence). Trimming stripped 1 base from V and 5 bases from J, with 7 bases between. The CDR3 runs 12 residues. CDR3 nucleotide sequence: TGCAGTGCTAGAGTAGCCCGAGATACGCAGTATTTT. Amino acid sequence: CSARVARDTQYF.